This entry features one T cell receptor beta chain sequence. This clonotype turned up a few times. There is no known antigen for this receptor. Base qualities are missing; no much larger clone stands one base away. The sample belongs to a study of blood T cells in healthy people across ages (dated by TCRdb to about 2015). Regarding the research as a whole: In model experiments, template switching captured about one uniquely barcoded TCR beta cDNA molecule for every two T cells. The study measured age-related changes in TCR beta repertoire diversity using deep sequencing normalized with unique cDNA molecular identifiers. The donors were split into four age groups: young (average 16 years), middle-aged (more than 35), aged (roughly 60) and long-lived (approximately 80). Using the same blood draw, the study looked at two additional independent replicas of 1 million unique cDNA reads for two donors, one aged 18 to 30 and the other aged 80 or older. Paper-wide results and their limitations: Compared with the aged group, the long-lived group had more naive CD4+ T cells, fewer expanded clones and increased TCR diversity, a pattern suggesting age selection. Observed TCR beta diversity per million T cells fell roughly linearly with age, and a significant reduction was already apparent by age about 38. There was a strong correlation between observed TCR beta diversity and the percentage of naive T cells measured by flow cytometry. Donor CMV infection status was unknown, potentially confounding age-related changes in expanded clonotypes. Total diversity estimates from one million sequenced T cells were considered lower bounds and underestimates. Conclusive comparison of naive and antigen-experienced compartments was prevented by the profiling of bulk unsorted PBMCs.

Systemically healthy Caucasian individuals from Russia, over 30 in total and aged about 6 to 95 years, were included as donors. Each donor gave around 9.9 milliliters of peripheral blood, collected into EDTA-treated Vacutainer tubes. Ficoll-Paque density-gradient centrifugation was used to isolate PBMCs, with at least 6.5 million per sample. Trizol reagent was used to extract total RNA from the PBMCs, yielding at least 5.5 micrograms per sample. For every donor, an aliquot of PBMCs went through flow cytometry to measure the percentages of naive CD45RAhigh/CD27high T cells. The library was prepared using 5' RACE. Sequencing relied on an Illumina HiSeq 2500. A second PCR of roughly 7 to 11 cycles was performed with a sample-barcoded 5' primer and a J-beta primer mix. A unique molecular identifier was introduced onto each TCR beta cDNA molecule by a template-switch 5' adaptor carrying 12 random nucleotides. Each sample yielded at least 2.5 million CDR3-containing paired-end reads. The Mint cDNA synthesis kit, primed by a TRBC-specific oligonucleotide, was used to synthesize first-strand cDNA from all RNA. Following uracil-DNA glycosylase treatment, all cDNA underwent a first 18-cycle PCR with the universal primers M1SS and BC2_uni_R. On the study's bioinformatics: Each sample was normalized by randomly selecting 1 million high-quality reads, each carrying a distinct molecular identifier. Reads with shared molecular identifiers were discarded instead of being binned into consensus sequences. MiTCR, set to a Q25 quality threshold and the strictest error-elimination algorithm, was used for CDR3 identification, clonotype clustering and error correction. A nonparametric unseen species model with Euler transformation was used to estimate lower-bound total TCR beta diversity. Clones were called with MiXCR by TCRdb after fastp trimmed the public reads at Q25, and only in-frame beta chains were retained. CDR3 protein duplicates are merged, each entry listing the most common genes and DNA. The V and J calls were not made by the authors but by TCRdb's processing. The sample has roughly 800,000 distinct CDR3 sequences on record, just under 25% of them singletons. Under 4.5% of the sample is held by the ten biggest clonotypes.

Measured from the cysteine to the phenylalanine, the CDR3 is 16 residues long. The retained sequence is limited to the CDR3, 48 bases, with the frame set at the first base. The germline V and J ends show losses of 4 bases and 4 bases respectively, and no gene match explains 10 bases of the junction. CDR1 and CDR2 (SGHRS, YFSETQ) derive from the germline V gene. These data also formed part of another study, on T cells of mothers and their children. From that second study: Donors were nine systemically healthy Caucasian individuals: three mothers and their six children. cDNA synthesis consumed the entire amount of extracted RNA, loaded at around 1.5 ug RNA in each 15 ul reaction. In the second PCR, sample barcodes and 2-4 random nucleotides were introduced via the M1S primer. Each mother yielded over 10 million TCR beta CDR3 reads and each child 2.5 million to 3 million reads. Thymic selection similarly shapes TCR recombination output in related and unrelated pairs, with minor effect from inherited differences. Normalized repertoire overlap was always slightly but never significantly higher in related than unrelated mother-child pairs. Persistent microchimeric T cell clones were not detected, at a sensitivity of approximately 98 clones per million clonotypes. To look for features that set related mother-child pairs apart from unrelated individuals, the researchers ran deep NGS to compare the TCR beta repertoires of mothers and children. On average, the children were roughly 11 +/- 4 years old, while the mothers were about 37 +/- 4 years old. After adapters were ligated using NEBNext reagents, the libraries underwent 100+100 nt paired-end sequencing on an Illumina HiSeq 2000. To avoid cross-contamination, the mother libraries and the child libraries were prepared a month apart and sequenced in separate runs. For each donor, between roughly 500,000 and 2,100,000 distinct TCR beta clonotypes were identified. Naive TCR beta clonotypes were estimated from low-frequency clonotypes matched to each donor's FACS-determined naive share, without sorting.

Sequencing used blood. This receptor chain uses TRBV5-1 and TRBJ1-4; the junction holds 7 bases that match TRBD1. The receptor's source is a boy younger than 18 in good health. This receptor carries the CDR3 CASSLGQKPLNEKLFF. The DNA sequence follows: TGCGCCAGCAGCCTGGGACAGAAGCCCCTTAATGAAAAACTGTTTTTT.